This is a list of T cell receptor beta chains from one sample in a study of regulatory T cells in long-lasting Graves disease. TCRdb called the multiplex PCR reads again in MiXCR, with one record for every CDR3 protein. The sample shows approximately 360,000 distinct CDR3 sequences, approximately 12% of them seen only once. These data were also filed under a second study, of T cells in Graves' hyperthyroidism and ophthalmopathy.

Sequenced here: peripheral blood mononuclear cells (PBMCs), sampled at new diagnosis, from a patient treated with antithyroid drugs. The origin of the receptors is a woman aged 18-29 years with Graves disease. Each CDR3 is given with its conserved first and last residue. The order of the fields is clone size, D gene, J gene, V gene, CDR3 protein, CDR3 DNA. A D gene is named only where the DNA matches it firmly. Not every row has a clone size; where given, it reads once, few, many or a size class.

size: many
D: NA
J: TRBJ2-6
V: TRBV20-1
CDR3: CSARVPRAGANVLTF
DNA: TGCAGTGCCCGGGTCCCGCGGGCTGGGGCCAACGTCCTGACTTTC

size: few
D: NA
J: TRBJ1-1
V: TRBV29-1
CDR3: CSVEFPGRNTEAFF
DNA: TGCAGCGTTGAGTTTCCAGGGAGGAACACTGAAGCTTTCTTT

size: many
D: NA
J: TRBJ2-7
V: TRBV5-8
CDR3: CASSLYHTYEQYF
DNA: TGTGCCAGCAGCTTGTACCATACCTACGAGCAGTACTTC

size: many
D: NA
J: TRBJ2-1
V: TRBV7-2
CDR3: CASSFRGPYNEQFF
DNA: TGTGCCAGCAGCTTTAGAGGCCCCTACAATGAGCAGTTCTTC

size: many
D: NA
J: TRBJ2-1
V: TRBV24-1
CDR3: CATSDPRTGLINEQFF
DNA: TGTGCCACCAGTGACCCCCGGACTGGGCTGATCAATGAGCAGTTCTTC

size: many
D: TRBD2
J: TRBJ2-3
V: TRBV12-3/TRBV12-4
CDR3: CASSPATSGGAWDTQYF
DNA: TGTGCCAGCAGCCCCGCGACTAGCGGGGGGGCGTGGGATACGCAGTATTTT

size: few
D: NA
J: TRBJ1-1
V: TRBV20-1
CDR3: CSAIQGLHTEAFF
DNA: TGCAGTGCTATACAGGGATTACACACTGAAGCTTTCTTT

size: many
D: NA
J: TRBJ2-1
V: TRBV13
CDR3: CASSLGAGNYNEQFF
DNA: TGTGCCAGCAGCTTAGGTGCGGGGAACTACAATGAGCAGTTCTTC

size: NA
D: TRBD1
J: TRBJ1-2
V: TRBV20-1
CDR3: CSARDMQGGYGYTF
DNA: TGCAGTGCTAGAGATATGCAGGGGGGCTATGGCTACACCTTC

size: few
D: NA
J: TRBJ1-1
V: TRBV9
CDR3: CASSPSGTPREAFF
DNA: TGTGCCAGCAGCCCATCCGGGACTCCACGGGAAGCTTTCTTT

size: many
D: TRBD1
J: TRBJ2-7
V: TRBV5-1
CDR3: CASSLETGGFDEQYF
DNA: TGCGCCAGCAGTTTGGAGACAGGGGGCTTCGACGAGCAGTACTTC

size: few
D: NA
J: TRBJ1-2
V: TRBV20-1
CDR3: CSAAGGYTF
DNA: TGCAGTGCGGCGGGGGGCTACACCTTC

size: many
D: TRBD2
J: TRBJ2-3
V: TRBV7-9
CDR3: CASSRTSGGLPPTQYF
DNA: TGTGCCAGCAGCAGGACTAGCGGGGGGCTCCCGCCTACGCAGTATTTT

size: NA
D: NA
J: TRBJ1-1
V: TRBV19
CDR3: CASSFGEGVTEAFF
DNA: TGTGCCAGTAGTTTTGGGGAGGGGGTCACTGAAGCTTTCTTT

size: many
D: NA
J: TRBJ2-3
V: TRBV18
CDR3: CASSAGASGADTQYF
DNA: TGTGCCAGCTCAGCAGGGGCTAGCGGTGCAGATACGCAGTATTTT

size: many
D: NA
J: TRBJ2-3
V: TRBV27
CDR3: CASSFIGGAAPPPTDTQYF
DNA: TGTGCCAGCAGTTTCATCGGGGGAGCGGCCCCCCCCCCCACAGATACGCAGTATTTT

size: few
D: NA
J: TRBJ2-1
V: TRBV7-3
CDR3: CASSLFGVYNEQFF
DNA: TGTGCCAGCAGCTTATTTGGGGTATACAATGAGCAGTTCTTC

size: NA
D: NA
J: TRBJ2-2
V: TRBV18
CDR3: CAGKGGKKNTGELFF
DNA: TGTGCCGGCAAAGGAGGAAAAAAGAACACCGGGGAGCTGTTTTTT

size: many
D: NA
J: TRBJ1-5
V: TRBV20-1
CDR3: CSARGRGQPQHF
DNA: TGCAGTGCTAGAGGAAGGGGTCAGCCCCAGCATTTT

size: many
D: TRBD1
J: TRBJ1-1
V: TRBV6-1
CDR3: CASRDPGTENTEAFF
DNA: TGTGCCAGCAGAGATCCAGGGACAGAGAACACTGAAGCTTTCTTT

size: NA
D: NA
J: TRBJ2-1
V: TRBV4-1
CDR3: CASSHGAGTGTNEQFF
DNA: TGCGCCAGCAGCCACGGAGCCGGGACTGGCACCAATGAGCAGTTCTTC

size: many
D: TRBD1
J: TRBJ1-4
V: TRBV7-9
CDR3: CASSSWTGQFEKLFF
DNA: TGTGCCAGCAGCTCATGGACAGGGCAATTTGAAAAACTGTTTTTT

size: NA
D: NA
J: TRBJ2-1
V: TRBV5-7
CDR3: CAANEQFF
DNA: TGTGCCGCTAATGAGCAGTTCTTC

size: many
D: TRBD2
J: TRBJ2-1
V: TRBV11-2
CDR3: CASSLGSGGANEQFF
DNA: TGTGCCAGCAGCTTAGGGAGCGGGGGGGCCAATGAGCAGTTCTTC

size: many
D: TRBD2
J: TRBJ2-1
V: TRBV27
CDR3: CASSLAGVPNEQFF
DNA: TGTGCCAGCAGTTTAGCGGGAGTGCCCAATGAGCAGTTCTTC

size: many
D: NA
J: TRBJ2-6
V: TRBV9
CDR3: CASSPTSLAVLTF
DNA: TGTGCCAGCAGCCCGACCAGTCTAGCGGTCCTGACTTTC

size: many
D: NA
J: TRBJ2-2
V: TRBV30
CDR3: CAWSVSGDGELFF
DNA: TGTGCCTGGAGTGTATCTGGGGACGGGGAGCTGTTTTTT

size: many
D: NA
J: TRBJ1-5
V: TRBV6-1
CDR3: CASRPRGLGGHQPQHF
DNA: TGTGCCAGCCGTCCCCGGGGACTAGGCGGGCATCAGCCCCAGCATTTT

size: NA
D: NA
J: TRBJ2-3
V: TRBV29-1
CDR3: CSVDPRQADTQYF
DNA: TGCAGCGTTGATCCTCGCCAGGCAGATACGCAGTATTTT

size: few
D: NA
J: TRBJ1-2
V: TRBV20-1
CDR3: CSALRTDDYGYTF
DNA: TGCAGTGCTTTACGGACAGATGACTATGGCTACACCTTC

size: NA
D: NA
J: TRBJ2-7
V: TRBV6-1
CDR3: CASTGTEFYEQYF
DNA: TGTGCCAGCACTGGGACGGAGTTCTACGAGCAGTACTTC

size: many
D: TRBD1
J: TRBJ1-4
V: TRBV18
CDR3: CASSPPGQPNEKLFF
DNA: TGTGCCAGCTCACCACCGGGACAGCCTAATGAAAAACTGTTTTTT

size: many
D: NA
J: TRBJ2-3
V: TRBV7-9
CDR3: CASSLNQITDTQYF
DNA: TGTGCCAGCAGCTTAAACCAGATCACAGATACGCAGTATTTT

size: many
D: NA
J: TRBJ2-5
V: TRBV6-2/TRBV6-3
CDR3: CASSARQQETQYF
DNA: TGTGCCAGCAGTGCCAGACAGCAAGAGACCCAGTACTTC

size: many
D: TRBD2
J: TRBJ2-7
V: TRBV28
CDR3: CASTLAGTYEQYF
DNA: TGTGCCAGCACTTTAGCGGGGACATACGAGCAGTACTTC

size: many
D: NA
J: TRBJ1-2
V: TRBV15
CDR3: CATSREWNYGYTF
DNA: TGTGCCACCAGCAGAGAGTGGAACTATGGCTACACCTTC

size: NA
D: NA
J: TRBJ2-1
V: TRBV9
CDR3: CASSVVGDTPLREQFF
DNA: TGTGCCAGCAGCGTAGTTGGGGACACCCCTTTGCGTGAGCAGTTCTTC

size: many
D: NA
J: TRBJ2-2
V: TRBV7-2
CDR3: CASSPTRGLVSTGELFF
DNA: TGTGCCAGCAGCCCGACCCGAGGGCTAGTCAGCACCGGGGAGCTGTTTTTT

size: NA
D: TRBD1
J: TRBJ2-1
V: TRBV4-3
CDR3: CASSQDRDRARVAYNEQFF
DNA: TGCGCCAGCAGCCAAGACCGGGACAGGGCCAGGGTAGCCTACAATGAGCAGTTCTTC

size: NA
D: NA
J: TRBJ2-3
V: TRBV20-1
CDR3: CSAPSVRGPSTDTQYF
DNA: TGCAGTGCTCCATCCGTGCGTGGCCCTAGCACAGATACGCAGTATTTT

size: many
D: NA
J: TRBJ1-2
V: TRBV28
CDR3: CATKPGLGYGYTF
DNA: TGTGCCACCAAACCAGGACTAGGGTATGGCTACACCTTC

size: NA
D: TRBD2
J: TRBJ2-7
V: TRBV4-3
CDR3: CASSQDSIAGVYEQYF
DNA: TGCGCCAGCAGCCAAGATTCGATAGCGGGAGTCTACGAGCAGTACTTC

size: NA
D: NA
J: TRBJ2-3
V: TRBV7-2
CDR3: CASSFYICSAATTRASTDTQYF
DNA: NA

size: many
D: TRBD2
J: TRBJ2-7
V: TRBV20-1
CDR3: CSASTSHGTSAAYEQYF
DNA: TGCAGTGCTAGTACGTCCCACGGGACTAGCGCTGCCTACGAGCAGTACTTC

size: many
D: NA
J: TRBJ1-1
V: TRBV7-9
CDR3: CASSLPGATEAFF
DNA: TGTGCCAGCAGCTTACCAGGGGCCACTGAAGCTTTCTTT

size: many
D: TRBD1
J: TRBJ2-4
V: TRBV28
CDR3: CASSDRTLGQGIFVSKNIQYF
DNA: TGTGCCAGCAGTGACAGGACCTTGGGACAGGGCATCTTTGTATCTAAAAACATTCAGTACTTC

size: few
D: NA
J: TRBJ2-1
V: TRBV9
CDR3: CASSGPGEGKFF
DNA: TGTGCCAGCAGCGGGCCGGGGGAAGGCAAGTTCTTC

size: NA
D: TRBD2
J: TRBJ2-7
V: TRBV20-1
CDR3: CSASVSGRAVGQWGGSYEQYF
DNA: TGCAGTGCTAGCGTTAGTGGGAGAGCGGTGGGCCAGTGGGGAGGGTCTTACGAGCAGTACTTC

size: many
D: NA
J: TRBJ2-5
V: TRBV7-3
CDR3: CASSLVGTGETQYF
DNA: TGTGCCAGCAGCTTAGTCGGGACGGGAGAGACCCAGTACTTC

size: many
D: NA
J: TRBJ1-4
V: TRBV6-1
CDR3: CASSNDRRTNEKLFF
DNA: TGTGCCAGCAGTAATGACAGACGTACAAATGAAAAACTGTTTTTT

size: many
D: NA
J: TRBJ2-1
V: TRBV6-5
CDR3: CASSYGEGVYNEQFF
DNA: TGTGCCAGCAGTTACGGGGAGGGGGTTTACAATGAGCAGTTCTTC

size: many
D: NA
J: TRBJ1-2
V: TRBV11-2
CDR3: CASSLEPEALGYTF
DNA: TGTGCCAGCAGCTTAGAACCGGAGGCGCTGGGCTACACCTTC

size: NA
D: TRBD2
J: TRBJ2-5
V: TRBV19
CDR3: CASSKGPGVAGEETQYF
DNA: TGTGCCAGTAGTAAAGGGCCCGGGGTAGCGGGAGAGGAGACCCAGTACTTC

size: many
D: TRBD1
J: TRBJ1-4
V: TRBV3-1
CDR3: CASSYQGVEEKLFF
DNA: TGTGCCAGCAGCTACCAGGGGGTAGAAGAAAAACTGTTTTTT

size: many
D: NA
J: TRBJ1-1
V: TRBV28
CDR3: CASRPGKLEAFF
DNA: TGTGCCAGCAGACCTGGAAAACTAGAAGCTTTCTTT

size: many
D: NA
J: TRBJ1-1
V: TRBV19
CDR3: CASSIGGGMKNTEAFF
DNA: TGTGCCAGTAGTATAGGTGGGGGAATGAAGAACACTGAAGCTTTCTTT

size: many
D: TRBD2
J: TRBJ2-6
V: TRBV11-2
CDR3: CASSTLAGVHGANVLTF
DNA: TGTGCCAGCAGCACCTTAGCGGGAGTACATGGGGCCAACGTCCTGACTTTC